Described below is a single TCR beta chain sequence and its context. Its target is not known. The length of the CDR3 is 16 residues. Germline V gives CDR1 SGHTA, CDR2 FQGTGA. Losses at the gene ends were 5 bases for V and 3 bases for J; bases not matched to a gene: 9. This entry is derived from a study of CD8 T cells in ankylosing spondylitis. 5'-RACE, quantitative and with molecular barcodes, yielded the TCR beta libraries. TCRdb ran MiXCR on the 5' RACE reads and lists one entry per CDR3 protein. This sample has 670,000 or so distinct CDR3 sequences, with around a fifth found just once. Points from the study as a whole: A motif in TCR beta, a set of 8 or 9 highly homologous variants, appeared characteristic of ankylosing spondylitis blood. CD8+ disease-linked clones were present at relatively low frequencies in blood. Matched ankylosing spondylitis synovial fluid reportedly showed significant enrichment of disease-linked clones.

The sample was blood, either unsorted or a sorted T cell fraction (not recorded which). The chain has TRBV7-3 and TRBJ2-3; 9 bases match TRBD2. The receptor comes from a male donor with ankylosing spondylitis. In nucleotides, the CDR3 is TGTGCCAGCAGCCACACTGGCGGGGGGGCTACAGATACGCAGTATTTT. Protein: CASSHTGGGATDTQYF.